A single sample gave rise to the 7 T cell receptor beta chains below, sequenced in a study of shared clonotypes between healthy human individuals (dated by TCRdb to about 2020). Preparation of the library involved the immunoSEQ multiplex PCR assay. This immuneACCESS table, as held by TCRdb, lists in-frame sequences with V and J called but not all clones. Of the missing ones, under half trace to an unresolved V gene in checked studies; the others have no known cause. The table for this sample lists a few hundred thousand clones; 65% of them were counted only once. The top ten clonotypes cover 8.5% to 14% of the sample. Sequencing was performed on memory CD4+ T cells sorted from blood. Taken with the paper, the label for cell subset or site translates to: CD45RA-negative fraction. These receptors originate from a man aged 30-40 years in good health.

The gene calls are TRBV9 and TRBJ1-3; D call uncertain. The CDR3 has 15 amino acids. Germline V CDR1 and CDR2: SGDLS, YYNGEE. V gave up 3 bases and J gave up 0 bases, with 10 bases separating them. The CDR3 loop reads CASSGSGSSGNTIYF. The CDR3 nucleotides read TGTGCCAGCAGCGGGAGCGGTTCCTCTGGAAACACCATATATTTT.

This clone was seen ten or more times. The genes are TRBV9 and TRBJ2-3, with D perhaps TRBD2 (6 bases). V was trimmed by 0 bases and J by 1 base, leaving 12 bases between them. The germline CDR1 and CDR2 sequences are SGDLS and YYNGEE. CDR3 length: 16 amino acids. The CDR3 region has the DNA TGTGCCAGCAGCGTAGGGGTGGAGCGGGGCACAGATACGCAGTATTTT. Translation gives CASSVGVERGTDTQYF.

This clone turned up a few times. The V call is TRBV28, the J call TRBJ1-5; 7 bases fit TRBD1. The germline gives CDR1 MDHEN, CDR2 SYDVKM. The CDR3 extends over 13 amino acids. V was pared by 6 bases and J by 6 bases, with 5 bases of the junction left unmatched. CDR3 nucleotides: TGTGCCAGCAGGTCGACAGGGAGTCAGCCCCAGCATTTT. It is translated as CASRSTGSQPQHF.

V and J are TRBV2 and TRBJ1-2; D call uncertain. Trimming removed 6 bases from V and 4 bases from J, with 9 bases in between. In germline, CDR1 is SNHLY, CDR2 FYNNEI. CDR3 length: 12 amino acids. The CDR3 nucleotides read TGTGCCAGCAGGGAGACCGGCTATGGCTACACCTTC. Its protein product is CASRETGYGYTF.

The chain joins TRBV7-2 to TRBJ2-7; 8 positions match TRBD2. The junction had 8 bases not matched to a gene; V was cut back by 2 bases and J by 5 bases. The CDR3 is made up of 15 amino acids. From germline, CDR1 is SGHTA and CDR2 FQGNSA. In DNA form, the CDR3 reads TGTGCCAGCAGCTTAACCCACGGACTAGCTAACGAGCAGTACTTC. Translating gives CASSLTHGLANEQYF.

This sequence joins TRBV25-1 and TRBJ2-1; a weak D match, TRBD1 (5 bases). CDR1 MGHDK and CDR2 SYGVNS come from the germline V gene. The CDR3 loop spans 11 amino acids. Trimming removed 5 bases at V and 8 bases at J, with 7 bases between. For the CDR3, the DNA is TGTGCCAGCAGTTTAGGGGATGAGCAGTTCTTC. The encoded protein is CASSLGDEQFF.

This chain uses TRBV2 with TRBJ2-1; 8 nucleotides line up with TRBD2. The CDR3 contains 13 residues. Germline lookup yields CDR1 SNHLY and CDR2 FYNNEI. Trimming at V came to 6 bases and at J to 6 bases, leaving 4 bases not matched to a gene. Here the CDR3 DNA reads TGTGCCAGCAGAGCGGGAGCAACCAATGAGCAGTTCTTC. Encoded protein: CASRAGATNEQFF.